The 23 T cell receptor beta chains below were found in one sample sequenced in a study of blood T cell repertoires in COVID-19. Sequenced by immunoSEQ multiplex PCR; TCRdb stores in-frame clones only, minus some. The sample contains a few hundred thousand clones, roughly 84% of which appear only once. Source material: peripheral blood. The origin of the receptors is a man aged 45-60 years with active or convalescent COVID-19.

The chain uses TRBV5-1 and TRBJ2-3; D perhaps matches TRBD2 (6 bases). The CDR3 totals 12 residues. Looked up from germline, CDR1 is SGHRS and CDR2 is YFSETQ. Trimming removed 4 bases at V and 5 bases at J, with 8 bases between. The CDR3: CASSPGLDTQYF. CDR3 bases: TGCGCCAGCAGCCCGGGACTAGATACGCAGTATTTT.

The table lists this clone with a count of one. The chain couples TRBV7-9 to TRBJ1-2; a weak D match, TRBD1 (6 bases). V dropped 8 bases and J dropped 2 bases, with 18 bases sitting between them. This CDR3 has 15 amino acids. The germline CDR1 and CDR2 sequences are SEHNR and FQNEAQ (reference sequence). CDR3 bases: TGTGCCAGCGTGGGCCTCGGGACATCAAACTATGGCTACACCTTC. This gives the protein CASVGLGTSNYGYTF.

The chain carries TRBV5-1 and TRBJ2-1; 7 nucleotides line up with TRBD2. The CDR3 extends over 13 amino acids. Trimming at V came to 4 bases and at J to 6 bases, leaving 4 bases not matched to a gene. The germline V gene encodes CDR1 SGHRS and CDR2 YFSETQ. This CDR3 is CASSGLEVNEQFF. In DNA, the CDR3 is TGCGCCAGCAGCGGACTAGAGGTCAATGAGCAGTTCTTC.

The rearrangement joins TRBV4-1 to TRBJ2-5, with TRBD1 matching 11 bases. CDR1 and CDR2 (germline): MGHRA, YSYEKL. This CDR3 comprises 15 residues. The ends lost 0 bases at V and 7 bases at J; junction bases unmatched: 4. For the CDR3, the DNA is TGCGCCAGCAGCCAAGATTGGGGACAGGGGGGGACCCAGTACTTC. It encodes CASSQDWGQGGTQYF.

The rearrangement joins TRBV5-4 to TRBJ2-3; maybe TRBD1 (6 bases). This CDR3 has 15 residues. V dropped 0 bases and J dropped 0 bases, with 8 bases sitting between them. In germline, CDR1 is SGHNT, CDR2 YYREEE (reference sequence). CDR3 loop: CASSLGGRSTDTQYF. The CDR3 coding sequence is TGTGCCAGCAGCTTGGGGGGGCGGAGCACAGATACGCAGTATTTT.

The J gene is TRBJ2-2, the V gene TRBV5-1; TRBD2 agrees at 8 bases. The V and J ends lost 5 bases and 4 bases, in that order; junction bases with no gene match: 4. From germline, CDR1 is SGHRS and CDR2 YFSETQ. The CDR3 is 14 amino acids. This CDR3 reads CASRPTSGTGELFF. The CDR3 DNA reads TGCGCCAGCAGACCCACTAGCGGCACCGGGGAGCTGTTTTTT. The complete variable domain, with remaining parts taken from reference TRBV5-1 and TRBJ2-2, reads KAGVTQTPRYLIKTRGQQVTLSCSPISGHRSVSWYQQTPGQGLQFLFEYFSETQRNKGNFPGRFSGRQFSNSRSEMNVSTLELGDSALYLCASRPTSGTGELFFGEGSRLTVL.

This chain connects TRBV5-4 to TRBJ2-3, with a possible D match to TRBD2 (5 bases). V lost 6 bases, J lost 5 bases, and 10 bases lay in between. There are 12 residues in the CDR3. Germline CDR1 and CDR2: SGHNT and YYREEE (reference sequence). CDR3 in amino acids: CASTRRGDTQYF. CDR3 DNA: TGTGCCAGCACCCGACGGGGAGATACGCAGTATTTT. Looking up the rest from reference TRBV5-4 and TRBJ2-3 gives the full variable domain: ETGVTQSPTHLIKTRGQQVTLRCSSQSGHNTVSWYQQALGQGPQFIFQYYREEENGRGNFPPRFSGLQFPNYSSELNVNALELDDSALYLCASTRRGDTQYFGPGTRLTVL.

The chain is built from TRBV5-1 and TRBJ2-7, with D maybe TRBD2 (6 bases). The germline CDR1 and CDR2 sequences are SGHRS and YFSETQ. Trimming left V 0 bases short and J 3 bases short, with 10 bases between. This CDR3 is built from 14 residues. CDR3 sequence: CASSLAVSGYEQYF. DNA for the CDR3: TGCGCCAGCAGCTTGGCGGTTAGCGGCTACGAGCAGTACTTC.

The J gene is TRBJ2-1, the V gene TRBV7-9; 7 nucleotides match TRBD2. This CDR3 has 15 residues. Germline loops: CDR1 SEHNR, CDR2 FQNEAQ (reference sequence). Germline trimming cut 3 bases from V and 8 bases from J; bases unmatched to any gene: 10. CDR3 nucleotides: TGTGCCAGCAGCTTTGAGTTTGCGGGGGTCGATGAGCAGTTCTTC. Amino acids: CASSFEFAGVDEQFF. The full variable domain, rest sourced from reference TRBV7-9 and TRBJ2-1, is DTGVSQNPRHKITKRGQNVTFRCDPISEHNRLYWYRQTLGQGPEFLTYFQNEAQLEKSRLLSDRFSAERPKGSFSTLEIQRTEQGDSAMYLCASSFEFAGVDEQFFGPGTRLTVL.

V gene TRBV14 combines with J gene TRBJ2-1; 7 bases are a match to TRBD1. Germline-derived CDR1 and CDR2 are SGHDN and FVKESK. The V gene end was trimmed by 2 bases and the J gene end by 2 bases; junction bases not matched to a gene: 6. The CDR3 totals 16 residues. DNA for the CDR3: TGTGCCAGCAGCCAAATACAGGGGTATACCTACAATGAGCAGTTCTTC. Translated, it gives CASSQIQGYTYNEQFF.

The V gene is TRBV7-9, the J gene TRBJ2-5; 7 bases agree with TRBD1. Germline values: CDR1 SEHNR, CDR2 FQNEAQ (reference sequence). V trimming: 3 bases; J trimming: 5 bases; junction bases outside the gene matches: 6. CDR3 length equals 14 residues. The CDR3 DNA reads as TGTGCCAGCAGCTTGGAAGGGGGCGGGGAGACCCAGTACTTC. Translated, it gives CASSLEGGGETQYF. Variable domain in full (rest from reference TRBV7-9 and TRBJ2-5): DTGVSQNPRHKITKRGQNVTFRCDPISEHNRLYWYRQTLGQGPEFLTYFQNEAQLEKSRLLSDRFSAERPKGSFSTLEIQRTEQGDSAMYLCASSLEGGGETQYFGPGTRLLVL.

This chain links TRBV15 with TRBJ1-2; 8 bases line up with TRBD1. V lost 2 bases and J lost 1; bases outside the gene matches: 9. Germline CDR1 and CDR2: LNHNV and YYDKDF (reference sequence). The CDR3 extends over 17 amino acids. This CDR3 reads CATSRPGTGKFNYGYTF. CDR3 DNA: TGTGCCACCAGCAGACCCGGGACAGGAAAGTTTAACTATGGCTACACCTTC.

This rearrangement joins TRBV7-2 to TRBJ2-1; D is unresolved. This CDR3 contains 13 residues. Germline V gives CDR1 SGHTA, CDR2 FQGNSA. V was shortened by 2 bases and J by 9 bases, with 11 bases between the two germline ends. CDR3 loop: CASSLWSHSEQFF. Here the CDR3 DNA reads TGTGCCAGCAGCTTATGGTCCCACTCTGAGCAGTTCTTC.

This chain joins TRBV13 and TRBJ1-5, with D possibly being TRBD1 (5 bases). The germline gives CDR1 PRHDT, CDR2 FYEKMQ (reference sequence). The V gene lost 0 bases and the J gene lost 3 bases, with 6 bases spanning the gap. The CDR3 has 14 residues. CDR3 in amino acids: CASSLGQVNQPQHF. In nucleotides, the CDR3 is TGTGCCAGCAGCTTAGGACAGGTCAATCAGCCCCAGCATTTT.

The chain recombines TRBV28 with TRBJ2-1; TRBD1 is a possible D gene (5 bases). V gave up 7 bases and J gave up 4 bases, with 17 bases separating them. CDR3 size: 15 residues. The V gene's germline CDR1 is MDHEN and CDR2 SYDVKM. CDR3 bases: TGTGCCAGCAATAGACGGACAAAAGGGTACAATGAGCAGTTCTTC. Translation: CASNRRTKGYNEQFF.

This clone showed up just a few times. The rearrangement uses TRBV28 and TRBJ1-5, with 9 nucleotides matching TRBD1. Losses at the gene ends were 7 bases for V and 7 bases for J; bases not matched to a gene: 14. This CDR3 contains 16 residues. Germline CDR1 reads MDHEN; CDR2 reads SYDVKM. CDR3 coding DNA: TGTGCCAGCAACCGTCCCGGGACAGGGCCTGGACAGCCCCAGCATTTT. Residues: CASNRPGTGPGQPQHF.

The chain joins TRBV7-9 to TRBJ1-2; 7 bases map to TRBD1. The CDR3 has 14 amino acids. CDR1 is SEHNR, CDR2 FQNEAQ, per germline (reference sequence). J was trimmed by 7 bases and V by 5 bases; bases with no gene match: 10. The CDR3 spells CASSIGTAQTGYTF. The DNA for the CDR3 is TGTGCCAGCAGCATAGGGACAGCCCAGACTGGCTACACCTTC.

CDR3 sequence: CASSLVGTVQYF. The CDR3 region has the DNA TGTGCCAGCAGCTTAGTCGGCACAGTTCAGTACTTC. The chain recombines TRBV7-2 with TRBJ2-5; unclear D gene. V was pared by 1 base and J by 11 bases, with 11 bases between. The CDR3 is 12 residues long. Germline CDR1 and CDR2: SGHTA and FQGNSA.

The chain uses TRBV19 and TRBJ1-4, with D possibly TRBD1 on 6 matching bases. Germline loops: CDR1 LNHDA, CDR2 SQIVND (reference sequence). The V end was cut by 3 bases, the J end by 3 bases, with 14 bases between. The CDR3 spans 16 residues. CDR3 DNA: TGTGCCAGTAGTATGATGGGGGCAAAAGCTAATGAAAAACTGTTTTTT. Amino acids: CASSMMGAKANEKLFF.

The chain has TRBV7-9 and TRBJ2-1; D may be TRBD2 (6 bases). Per germline, CDR1 SEHNR and CDR2 FQNEAQ (reference sequence). The CDR3 loop spans 14 amino acids. The V gene lost 0 bases and the J gene lost 5 bases, with 8 bases spanning the gap. As DNA, the CDR3 is TGTGCCAGCAGCTTAGCGGGAGGCGACAATGAGCAGTTCTTC. Amino acids: CASSLAGGDNEQFF.

This chain connects TRBV6-1 to TRBJ1-2; D call uncertain. Germline CDR1 reads MNHNS; CDR2 reads SASEGT. The V end was cut by 3 bases, the J end by 2 bases, with 4 bases between. The CDR3 length is 12 residues. DNA of the CDR3: TGTGCCAGCAGTGAGGGCAACTATGGCTACACCTTC. Its translation is CASSEGNYGYTF.

This clone was found a few times. The rearrangement links TRBV7-9 to TRBJ1-1; the D gene is possibly TRBD1 (5 bases). CDR1 SEHNR and CDR2 FQNEAQ come from the germline V gene (reference sequence). Trimming took off 1 base at V and 6 bases at J, with 12 bases between the two ends. The length of the CDR3 is 14 residues. CDR3 region: CASSLGQGLAEAFF. The CDR3 DNA sequence: TGTGCCAGCAGCTTAGGGCAGGGTTTGGCTGAAGCTTTCTTT.

V is TRBV7-9 and J is TRBJ2-7; TRBD1 matches at 7 bases. J gave up 1 base and V 3 bases, and 0 bases lay outside the gene matches. Per germline, CDR1 SEHNR and CDR2 FQNEAQ (reference sequence). This CDR3 has 13 residues. CDR3 coding DNA: TGTGCCAGCAGCTTGGACAGGTCCTACGAGCAGTACGTC. It specifies CASSLDRSYEQYV.